The clone carrying this TCR beta chain occurred many times. TCRdb ran MiXCR on the 5' RACE reads and lists one entry per CDR3 protein. The table records about 28,000 distinct CDR3 sequences, approximately 5.4% of them present only once. These data come from a study of early T cells in non-severe SARS-CoV-2 infection. The germline V gene has CDR1 SGHTS and CDR2 YDEGEE. The CDR3 is 13 residues long. The germline V and J ends were trimmed by 2 bases and 5 bases, with 11 bases remaining between them. The sequenced sample was whole blood. The TCR sequence derives from an adult who was a healthcare worker with PCR-confirmed SARS-CoV-2 infection or an uninfected control (not recorded which). The chain carries TRBV5-8 and TRBJ2-7; D remains unclear. Here the CDR3 DNA reads TGTGCCAGCAGCTTTTGGACCACCGACGAGCAGTACTTC. This codes for CASSFWTTDEQYF.